Listed here are 27 T cell receptor beta chains from one sample, sequenced in a study of long-term antiretroviral therapy in people with HIV. At survey level, the immunoSEQ assay was run in its v3.0 version. Measured with immunoSEQ multiplex PCR; TCRdb has only the in-frame clones, and not every one. The sample lists over 25,000 clones; almost 95% were seen once. The sequences come from unsorted PBMCs, collected around 7.4 years after starting antiretroviral therapy. These receptors originate from a man in his fifties with HIV.

The rearrangement uses TRBV6-1 and TRBJ1-6, with D perhaps matching TRBD1 (5 bases). CDR3 length: 15 amino acids. V shed 1 base and J shed 8 bases, with 12 bases lying between them. Germline CDR1 reads MNHNS; CDR2 reads SASEGT. As DNA, the CDR3 is TGTGCCAGCAGTGAAGTGGGACTGAGCGATTCACCCCTCCACTTT. Its translation: CASSEVGLSDSPLHF.

This clone occurred once. V is TRBV4-3 and J is TRBJ1-4; the match to TRBD1 covers 9 bases. This CDR3 contains 18 residues. CDR1 and CDR2 from the germline V gene are LGHNA and YSLEER. The V gene end was trimmed by 2 bases and the J gene end by 7 bases; junction bases not matched to a gene: 14. In DNA, the CDR3 is TGCGCCAGCAGCCAAAATCTGGGACAGGGAATAATTGGTGAAAAACTGTTTTTT. It encodes CASSQNLGQGIIGEKLFF.

The V gene is TRBV6-5, the J gene TRBJ2-7; 8 positions agree with TRBD2. Germline CDR1 reads MNHEY; CDR2 reads SVGAGI. The CDR3 runs to 13 residues. J lost 5 bases, V lost 2 bases, and 2 bases had no gene match. The CDR3 reads CASSYATSDEQYF. The CDR3 DNA is TGTGCCAGCAGTTACGCGACTAGCGACGAGCAGTACTTC.

The chain is built from TRBV29-1 and TRBJ1-2; 7 nucleotides align to TRBD1. The CDR3 is made up of 14 amino acids. The germline CDR1 and CDR2 sequences are SQVTM and ANQGSEA. J lost 3 bases, V lost 0 bases, and 4 bases had no gene match. The CDR3 spells CSVEDTGTDYGYTF. The CDR3 bases are TGCAGCGTTGAAGACACCGGGACAGACTATGGCTACACCTTC.

The chain couples TRBV5-5 to TRBJ2-1; D assignment may be TRBD1 or TRBD2 (6 bases each). Trimming removed 2 bases at V and 5 bases at J, with 14 bases between. CDR1 is SGHKS, CDR2 YYEKEE, per germline (reference sequence). CDR3 length: 15 residues. The CDR3 region is CASSLWGAEDNEQFF. CDR3 DNA: TGTGCCAGCAGCTTATGGGGGGCCGAGGACAATGAGCAGTTCTTC.

The V and J genes are TRBV4-2 and TRBJ2-3, with 7 bases fitting TRBD2. There are 15 residues in the CDR3. V shed 2 bases and J 2 bases; nucleotides not matched to a gene: 4. The germline CDR1 and CDR2 sequences are LGHNA and YNFKEQ. CDR3 region: CASSQTGTTTDTQYF. The CDR3 DNA sequence: TGTGCCAGCAGCCAAACCGGGACTACCACAGATACGCAGTATTTT.

This clone was seen more than once but under ten times. The gene calls are TRBV5-1 and TRBJ2-2; D is undetermined. From germline, CDR1 is SGHRS and CDR2 YFSETQ. CDR3 length: 14 residues. The ends were cut back, 1 base at V and 8 bases at J, with 12 bases in the middle. CDR3 sequence reads: CASSLSPGIGELFF. DNA of the CDR3: TGCGCCAGCAGCTTGTCGCCTGGGATAGGGGAGCTGTTTTTT. The entire variable domain, with the rest obtained from reference TRBV5-1 and TRBJ2-2, is as follows: KAGVTQTPRYLIKTRGQQVTLSCSPISGHRSVSWYQQTPGQGLQFLFEYFSETQRNKGNFPGRFSGRQFSNSRSEMNVSTLELGDSALYLCASSLSPGIGELFFGEGSRLTVL.

This clone was counted once. The chain links TRBV11-2 to TRBJ2-7, with D perhaps TRBD1 (6 bases). V lost 1 base to trimming and J lost 0 bases, with 13 bases between them. Germline CDR1 SGHAT, CDR2 FQNNGV. This CDR3 contains 16 residues. DNA of the CDR3: TGTGCCAGCAGCTTAGTGGGGGACATTTCCTCCTACGAGCAGTACTTC. Translation: CASSLVGDISSYEQYF.

The chain has TRBV5-4 and TRBJ2-1; D tentatively fits TRBD1 or TRBD2 (5 bases each). Germline CDR1 SGHNT, CDR2 YYREEE (reference sequence). Trimming removed 0 bases at V and 12 bases at J, with 13 bases between. CDR3 size: 13 residues. The CDR3 loop reads CASSLVGAPGQFF. The CDR3 nucleotides are TGTGCCAGCAGCTTGGTCGGGGCCCCTGGGCAGTTCTTC.

V usage is TRBV6-5 and J usage is TRBJ1-2; possible D gene TRBD1, 6 bases. Germline-derived CDR1 and CDR2 are MNHEY and SVGAGI. The ends were cut back, 6 bases at V and 8 bases at J, with 16 bases in the middle. CDR3 length: 13 residues. The DNA of the CDR3 is TGTGCCAGCAGCGTACGTGGGGGCTCGGGCTACACCTTC. It codes for CASSVRGGSGYTF.

This chain uses TRBV10-1 with TRBJ1-1; TRBD1 is a possible D gene (6 bases). Germline V CDR1 and CDR2: WNHNN, SYGVQD (reference sequence). The V end lost 2 bases, the J end lost 5 bases, and 24 bases lay between the germline ends. The CDR3 is made up of 18 amino acids. The CDR3 DNA reads TGCGCCAGCAGTGAGGAAGCGAAACAGGGCGATTTCTGGACTGAAGCTTTCTTT. Its protein product is CASSEEAKQGDFWTEAFF.

This chain joins TRBV28 and TRBJ2-7; 10 nucleotides agree with TRBD1. The CDR3 extends over 14 amino acids. CDR1 MDHEN and CDR2 SYDVKM come from the germline V gene. The V and J ends lost 7 bases and 5 bases, in that order; junction bases with no gene match: 8. The CDR3 sequence: CASMPGQGWNEQYF. CDR3 DNA: TGTGCCAGCATGCCGGGACAGGGGTGGAACGAGCAGTACTTC.

The V call is TRBV28, the J call TRBJ2-7; D is perhaps TRBD1 or TRBD2 (5 bases each). V lost 7 bases and J 6 bases, leaving 19 bases between the germline ends. CDR3 length: 14 amino acids. CDR1 MDHEN and CDR2 SYDVKM come from the germline V gene. Here the CDR3 DNA reads TGTGCCAGCATCCTGCGATGGGGACGAGGCGAGCAGTACTTC. Translation gives CASILRWGRGEQYF.

The chain uses TRBV9 and TRBJ2-3; the match to TRBD2 covers 11 bases. Germline V CDR1 and CDR2: SGDLS, YYNGEE. This CDR3 spans 13 amino acids. V lost 4 bases and J lost 12; bases outside the gene matches: 7. The CDR3 DNA follows: TGTGCCAGCAGCCCTGATAGCGGGGGGGTCCAGTATTTT. As protein: CASSPDSGGVQYF. The variable domain in full, with the rest retrieved from reference TRBV9 and TRBJ2-3, is DSGVTQTPKHLITATGQRVTLRCSPRSGDLSVYWYQQSLDQGLQFLIQYYNGEERAKGNILERFSAQQFPDLHSELNLSSLELGDSALYFCASSPDSGGVQYFGPGTRLTVL.

This rearrangement joins TRBV7-3 to TRBJ2-5; 7 bases are a match to TRBD2. Germline V gene sequence: CDR1 SGHTA, CDR2 FQGTGA. This CDR3 is built from 13 residues. V gave up 5 bases and J gave up 5 bases; unmatched junction bases: 5. The CDR3 loop is CASSQVGGETQYF. For the CDR3, the DNA is TGTGCCAGCAGCCAAGTGGGAGGGGAGACCCAGTACTTC. Drawing the rest from reference TRBV7-3 and TRBJ2-5, the complete variable domain is GAGVSQTPSNKVTEKGKYVELRCDPISGHTALYWYRQSLGQGPEFLIYFQGTGAADDSGLPNDRFFAVRPEGSVSTLKIQRTERGDSAVYLCASSQVGGETQYFGPGTRLLVL.

The chain carries TRBV30 and TRBJ1-4; the D gene is possibly TRBD1 (6 bases). Germline V gives CDR1 GTSNPN, CDR2 SVGIG (reference sequence). Trimming shortened V by 0 bases and J by 1 base, and 9 bases separated the two germline ends. This CDR3 spans 15 amino acids. The chain's CDR3 is CAWSVTTGTNEKLFF. In nucleotides, the CDR3 is TGTGCCTGGAGTGTCACGACAGGAACTAATGAAAAACTGTTTTTT.

This chain connects TRBV7-8 to TRBJ2-6; D is undetermined. This CDR3 contains 17 residues. Deletions cut 5 bases from V and 0 bases from J, with 14 bases between. Per the germline V gene, CDR1 is SGHVS and CDR2 is FQNEAQ. Written as DNA, the CDR3 is TGTGCCAGCAGCCCTGGCGCAGTTTTCTCTGGGGCCAACGTCCTGACTTTC. The encoded protein is CASSPGAVFSGANVLTF. Using reference TRBV7-8 and TRBJ2-6 for the parts outside the CDR3, the full variable domain is GAGVSQSPRYKVAKRGQDVALRCDPISGHVSLFWYQQALGQGPEFLTYFQNEAQLDKSGLPSDRFFAERPEGSVSTLKIQRTQQEDSAVYLCASSPGAVFSGANVLTFGAGSRLTVL.

The chain is built from TRBV19 and TRBJ2-4, with 7 positions matching TRBD2. With 3 bases clipped from V and 6 bases from J, the junction kept 11 bases outside the gene matches. The CDR3 runs to 16 residues. Germline CDR1 reads LNHDA; CDR2 reads SQIVND (reference sequence). CDR3 in amino acids: CASSILRGGRGNIQYF. As DNA, the CDR3 is TGTGCCAGTAGTATTCTTCGCGGAGGGAGGGGAAACATTCAGTACTTC. The variable domain in full, completed from reference TRBV19 and TRBJ2-4, reads DGGITQSPKYLFRKEGQNVTLSCEQNLNHDAMYWYRQDPGQGLRLIYYSQIVNDFQKGDIAEGYSVSREKKESFPLTVTSAQKNPTAFYLCASSILRGGRGNIQYFGAGTRLSVL.

This rearrangement joins TRBV4-1 to TRBJ2-3, with 9 bases identical to TRBD2. The CDR3 is 18 residues long. J was trimmed by 1 base and V by 1 base; bases with no gene match: 9. Germline V lookup: CDR1 MGHRA, CDR2 YSYEKL. The CDR3 reads CASSQASQRGVGTDTQYF. CDR3 sequence (DNA): TGCGCCAGCAGCCAAGCGAGTCAGCGGGGGGTTGGCACAGATACGCAGTATTTT.

The chain uses TRBV4-1 and TRBJ1-5; D is ambiguous. V shed 0 bases and J shed 0 bases, with 9 bases lying between them. CDR1 is MGHRA, CDR2 YSYEKL, per germline. The CDR3 loop spans 16 amino acids. This chain's CDR3 is CASSQEGYPSNQPQHF. DNA for the CDR3: TGCGCCAGCAGCCAAGAAGGCTACCCTAGCAATCAGCCCCAGCATTTT.

The V gene is TRBV6-1, the J gene TRBJ2-3; perhaps D is TRBD1 or TRBD2 (5 bases each). Germline V gene data show CDR1 as MNHNS and CDR2 as SASEGT. This CDR3 region has 14 residues. V was cut by 4 bases and J by 4 bases, with 12 bases left in between. CDR3 sequence: CASSVWRGADTQYF. The DNA for the CDR3 is TGTGCCAGCAGTGTTTGGCGAGGGGCAGATACGCAGTATTTT.

This chain connects TRBV7-9 to TRBJ2-3, with 7 nucleotides matching TRBD1. Per germline, CDR1 SEHNR and CDR2 FQNEAQ (reference sequence). V lost 4 bases, J lost 0 bases, and 4 bases stayed unmatched. The CDR3 loop spans 15 amino acids. The CDR3 DNA follows: TGTGCCAGCAGCTGGGACAGCCCTAGCACAGATACGCAGTATTTT. This gives the protein CASSWDSPSTDTQYF.

This chain connects TRBV29-1 to TRBJ2-7, with a tentative D call TRBD1 (5 bases). Germline V gene lookup returns CDR1 SQVTM and CDR2 ANQGSEA. V was shortened by 4 bases and J by 2 bases, with 9 bases between the two germline ends. The CDR3 runs to 12 residues. The CDR3 nucleotides are TGCAGCGTTGCTTCAGGGACCTACGAGCAGTACTTC. Its translation is CSVASGTYEQYF.

The chain employs TRBV6-6 and TRBJ1-1, with no clear D. The germline V gene has CDR1 MNHNY and CDR2 SVGAGI (reference sequence). The CDR3 is 16 residues long. Trimming took 0 bases from V and 7 from J, leaving 18 bases between them. The CDR3 loop is CASSYSLSRNENEAFF. CDR3 coding DNA: TGTGCCAGCAGTTACTCGTTATCCAGAAACGAGAATGAAGCTTTCTTT.

This clone was recorded only once. The chain combines TRBV2 with TRBJ1-3; no firm D call. The CDR3 runs 14 residues. The germline gives CDR1 SNHLY, CDR2 FYNNEI. With 7 bases removed from V and 0 bases from J, the gap between germline ends came to 10 bases. As DNA, the CDR3 is TGTGCCAGCACCAATTTGGACTCTGGAAACACCATATATTTT. As protein: CASTNLDSGNTIYF.

The V call is TRBV7-2, the J call TRBJ1-1; no definite D call. This CDR3 region has 15 residues. Germline assignment: CDR1 SGHTA and CDR2 FQGNSA. The V and J ends lost 1 base and 9 bases respectively, with 18 bases between them. The CDR3 region has the DNA TGTGCCAGCAGCTTAGGGGTCGCAGCCCGGAGCCAAGCTTTCTTT. It encodes CASSLGVAARSQAFF.

This clone was found once. The chain joins TRBV5-5 to TRBJ2-7; 8 positions match TRBD1. V lost 4 bases and J lost 4; bases outside the gene matches: 13. The CDR3 has 16 amino acids. Germline-derived CDR1 and CDR2 are SGHKS and YYEKEE (reference sequence). CDR3 bases: TGTGCCAGCAGCAGTAGGCTCGGGACAGGCTCTTACGAGCAGTACTTC. It codes for CASSSRLGTGSYEQYF.